Sequencing of this TCR beta chain was carried out in a study of beta chain features in type 1 diabetes. CDR1 SGHRS and CDR2 YFSETQ come from the germline V gene. Trimming removed 0 bases at V and 8 bases at J, with 8 bases between. This CDR3 spans 12 amino acids. Expressed TCRB transcripts got sequenced, as all isolated RNA was reverse transcribed. The method was immunoSEQ multiplex PCR; TCRdb's version includes in-frame clones alone and lacks a portion of them. The sample yields roughly 25,000 clones, roughly 69% seen once. Sequencing was done on a sample of Tregs from blood. The source of this sequence is a woman aged 40 to 50 in good health. This chain connects TRBV5-1 to TRBJ1-2; the D gene is possibly TRBD1 (5 bases). CDR3 sequence reads: CASSLVAGGYTF. CDR3 bases: TGCGCCAGCAGCTTGGTGGCAGGGGGCTACACCTTC.